This T cell receptor (beta chain) was observed in a study of blood T cells in healthy people across ages (dated by TCRdb to between 2014 and 2017). Study-level background: In model experiments, template switching captured roughly one uniquely barcoded TCR beta cDNA molecule for every two T cells. The study analyzed two additional independent replicas of 1 million unique cDNA reads from the same blood draw for two donors, one aged 18 to 30 and one aged 80 or older. The study measured age-related changes in TCR beta repertoire diversity using deep sequencing normalized with unique cDNA molecular identifiers. Four age groups were formed from the donors: young (average about 16 years), middle-aged (approximately 40), aged (62) and long-lived (82). To avoid experimental bias, donors of different ages were spread randomly across the sequencing lanes.

In the case of this clonotype: Its antigen is currently not known. Per-base qualities were not stored, and no clone one base away is much larger.

The research as a whole found: Estimates of total diversity based on one million sequenced T cells were regarded as lower bounds and as underestimates. As age increased, observed TCR beta diversity per million T cells dropped in a roughly linear way, and a significant reduction was already evident by age about 40. Observed TCR beta diversity correlated strongly with the percentage of naive T cells measured by flow cytometry. The CMV infection status of donors was not known, potentially confounding age-related changes in expanded clonotypes. Compared with the aged group, more naive CD4+ T cells, fewer expanded clones and increased TCR diversity were shown by the long-lived group, suggesting age selection. Bulk unsorted PBMC profiling prevented conclusive comparison of naive and antigen-experienced compartments.

Systemically healthy Caucasian individuals from Russia, 35 to 40 in total and aged about 6 to 100 years, were included as donors. Each donor gave roughly 11 milliliters of peripheral blood, drawn into EDTA-treated Vacutainer tubes. Ficoll-Paque density-gradient centrifugation was used to isolate PBMCs, with at least 6.5 million per sample. Total RNA, at least 5.5 micrograms per sample, was extracted from PBMCs with Trizol reagent. Naive CD45RAhigh/CD27high T cell percentages were measured by flow cytometry on a PBMC aliquot from every donor. Libraries were constructed by 5' RACE. Sequencing took place on an Illumina HiSeq 2500. A second PCR of about 7 to 12 cycles was performed with a sample-barcoded 5' primer and a J-beta primer mix. A unique molecular identifier was introduced onto each TCR beta cDNA molecule by a template-switch 5' adaptor carrying 12 random nucleotides. At least 3 million CDR3-containing paired-end reads were obtained from each sample. First-strand cDNA synthesis was performed from all RNA using the Mint cDNA synthesis kit, with priming by a TRBC-specific oligonucleotide. Following uracil-DNA glycosylase treatment, a first 18-cycle PCR with universal primers M1SS and BC2_uni_R was performed on all cDNA. The paper's processing steps were these. Each sample was normalized by randomly selecting 1 million high-quality reads, each carrying a distinct molecular identifier. Instead of being binned into consensus sequences, reads that shared molecular identifiers were thrown out. CDR3 identification, clonotype clustering and error correction used MiTCR with a Q25 quality threshold and the strictest error-elimination algorithm. A nonparametric unseen species model using Euler transformation provided a lower-bound estimate of total TCR beta diversity. TCRdb passed the public sequencing reads through fastp at Q25 and MiXCR, retaining productive beta sequences. Merged by CDR3 protein, the rows form single entries marked with the most common genes and DNA. The V and J calls here are based on TCRdb, not the publication. The sample profile shows around 1,100,000 distinct CDR3 sequences; 30% to 40% of them were found once. The top ten hold around 12% of the sample.

From cysteine to phenylalanine, the CDR3 is 15 amino acids long. CDR3 DNA only is kept here, 45 bases in frame from base 1. V and J are truncated by 5 bases and 8 bases respectively, leaving an intervening sequence of 19 bases. For CDR1 and CDR2, the germline V gene lists SGHTA and FQGNSA. The receptor was isolated from a man between 18 and 29 years old in good health. Sequenced material: blood. The chain employs TRBV7-2 and TRBJ2-1; 7 matching bases give a weak D call of TRBD2. At the DNA level, the sequence is TGTGCCAGCAGCCCAAACGGAGGGGGGGCCGATGAGCAGTTCTTC. It specifies CASSPNGGGADEQFF.